The source of this T cell receptor (beta chain) is a study of PD-1 blockade in classical Hodgkin lymphoma. Turning to the study itself: Once every 2 weeks, patients received intravenous nivolumab at 3 mg/kg. Notes on the study in general: It was among complete responders that baseline diversity resembled that of newly diagnosed patients.

Here immunoSEQ multiplex PCR was the method, and the copy in TCRdb shows in-frame clones only, minus some. This sample has around 91,000 clones, with roughly 76% found just once. As to this clone: The antigen is unknown.

Brentuximab vedotin exposure varied, and every patient relapsed after autologous stem cell transplantation. V lost 7 bases, J lost 11 bases, and 21 bases lay in between. Germline assignment: CDR1 SNHLY and CDR2 FYNNEI. The CDR3 runs to 14 residues. The specimen comprised peripheral blood mononuclear cells (PBMCs), sampled before the second cycle of nivolumab. This chain connects TRBV2 to TRBJ2-1; the D gene is possibly TRBD2 (6 bases). This clonotype originated in a human donor with classical Hodgkin lymphoma. The CDR3 here is CASMIAASLEKQFF. CDR3 DNA: TGTGCCAGCATGATAGCGGCCTCCTTGGAAAAGCAGTTCTTC.